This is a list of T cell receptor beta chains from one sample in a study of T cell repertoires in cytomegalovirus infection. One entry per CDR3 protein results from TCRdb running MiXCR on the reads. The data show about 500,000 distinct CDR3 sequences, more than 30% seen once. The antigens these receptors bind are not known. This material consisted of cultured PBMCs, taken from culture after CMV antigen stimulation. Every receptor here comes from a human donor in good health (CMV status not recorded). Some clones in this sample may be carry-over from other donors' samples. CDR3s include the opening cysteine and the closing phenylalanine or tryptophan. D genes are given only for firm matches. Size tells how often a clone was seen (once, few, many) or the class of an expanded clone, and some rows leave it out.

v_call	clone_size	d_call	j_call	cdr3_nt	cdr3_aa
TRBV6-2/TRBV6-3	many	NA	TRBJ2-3	TGTGCCAGCAGTTACTCGTTATCTAGCGGCACAGATACGCAGTATTTT	CASSYSLSSGTDTQYF
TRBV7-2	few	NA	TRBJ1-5	TGTGCCAGCAGCTTAGAAATCATTCAGCCCCAGCATTTT	CASSLEIIQPQHF
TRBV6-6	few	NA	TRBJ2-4	TGTGCCAGCAGGGTCAGGCCGGAGGTCATTCAGTACTTC	CASRVRPEVIQYF
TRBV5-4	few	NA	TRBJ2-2	TGTGCCAGCAGCTTGGTAGGGACATACACCGGGGAGCTGTTTTTT	CASSLVGTYTGELFF
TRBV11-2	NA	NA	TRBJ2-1	TGTGCCAGCAGCTTAATGTCCGGGAGCCATGAGCAGTTCTTC	CASSLMSGSHEQFF
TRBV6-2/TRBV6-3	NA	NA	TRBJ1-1	TGTGCCAGCAGTTACCCTACAGTGAACACTGAAGCTTTCTTT	CASSYPTVNTEAFF
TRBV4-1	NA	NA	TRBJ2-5	TGCGCCAGCAGCCAAGTTCGACAGCCTCCCCAGTACTTC	CASSQVRQPPQYF
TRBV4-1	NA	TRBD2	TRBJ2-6	TGCGCCAGCAGCCAAGATCGGGGGGGGGCTCTCTCTGGGGCCAACGTCCTGACTTTC	CASSQDRGGALSGANVLTF
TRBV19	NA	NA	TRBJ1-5	TGTGCCAGTAGTATCGGTGAGCCCCAGCATTTT	CASSIGEPQHF
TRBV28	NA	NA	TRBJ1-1	TGTGCCAGCAGTTCGCCCGGGGGGGAAGAGGGCACTGAAGCTTTCTTT	CASSSPGGEEGTEAFF
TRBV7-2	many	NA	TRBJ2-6	TGTGCCAGCAGCTTGGCCAGGGACAACGTCCTGACTTTC	CASSLARDNVLTF
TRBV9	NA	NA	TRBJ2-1	TGTGCCAGCAGCGTACTTCCGAGCTCCTACAATGAGCAGTTCTTC	CASSVLPSSYNEQFF
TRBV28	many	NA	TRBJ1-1	TGTGCCAGCAGTTTGCCCGGTTGGCGCACTGAAGCTTTCTTT	CASSLPGWRTEAFF
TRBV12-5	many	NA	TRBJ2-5	TGTGCTAGTGGTTGGAGGTTGGAAGAGACCCAGTACTTC	CASGWRLEETQYF
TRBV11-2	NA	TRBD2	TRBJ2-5	TGTGCCAGCAGCCAATCTCCCACTAGCGGGACCCGGACCCAGTACTTC	CASSQSPTSGTRTQYF
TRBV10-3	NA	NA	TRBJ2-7	TGTGCCATTGGGCTAGGCGTTGCCTACGAGCAGTACTTC	CAIGLGVAYEQYF
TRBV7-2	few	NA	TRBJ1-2	TGTGCCAGCAGCTTAAACAGGGCCTATGGCTACACCTTC	CASSLNRAYGYTF
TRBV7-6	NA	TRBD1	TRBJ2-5	TGTGCCAGCAGCCCCGGACAGGGGGCAAGAGAGACCCAGTACTTC	CASSPGQGARETQYF
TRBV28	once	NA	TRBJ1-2	TGTGCCAGCAGTTGGTCACCGCTGGGCTACACCTTC	CASSWSPLGYTF
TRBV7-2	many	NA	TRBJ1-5	TGTGCCAGCAGCGTTAACAATCAGCCCCAGCATTTT	CASSVNNQPQHF
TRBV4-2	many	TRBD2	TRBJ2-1	TGCGCCAGCAGCCAAGGGCTAGCGGGAGGATACAATGAGCAGTTCTTC	CASSQGLAGGYNEQFF
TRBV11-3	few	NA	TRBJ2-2	TGTGCCAGCAGCCTAGAGGCCACCGGGGAGCTGTTTTTT	CASSLEATGELFF
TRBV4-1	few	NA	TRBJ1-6	TGCGCCAGCAGCCAGCTTGCCCGGGACAAAAATTCACCCCTCCACTTT	CASSQLARDKNSPLHF
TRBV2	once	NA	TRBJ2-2	TGTGCCACCAAAGCGGAGATGAACACCGGGGAGCTGTTTTTT	CATKAEMNTGELFF
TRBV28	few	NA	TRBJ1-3	TGTGCCAGCAGTCGACCCCCCGGAAAACAGGCTGGAAACACCATATATTTT	CASSRPPGKQAGNTIYF
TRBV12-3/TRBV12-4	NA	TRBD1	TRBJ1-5	TGTGCCAGCAGTTTAGCCAGGGGGATGGTGGGCAATCAGCCCCAGCATTTT	CASSLARGMVGNQPQHF
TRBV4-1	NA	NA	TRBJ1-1	TGCGCCAGCAGCCTCCAAACGGATCTGGGAGCTTTCTTT	CASSLQTDLGAFF
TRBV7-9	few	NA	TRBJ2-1	TGTGCCAGCAGCTTAGTCCTGAATGAGCAGTTCTTC	CASSLVLNEQFF
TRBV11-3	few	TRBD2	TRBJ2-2	TGTGCCAGCAGGCGGGGGGGCCAAACCGGGGAGCTGTTTTTT	CASRRGGQTGELFF
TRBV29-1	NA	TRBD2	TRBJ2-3	TGCAGCGGGGGGGGTAGGAGGCACACAGATACGCAGTATTTT	CSGGGRRHTDTQYF
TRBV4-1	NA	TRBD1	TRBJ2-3	TGCGCCAGCAGCCAAGATACAGGGGCGATAGATACGCAGTATTTT	CASSQDTGAIDTQYF
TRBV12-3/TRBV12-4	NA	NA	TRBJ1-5	TGTGCCAGCAGTTTAGCTGGGCGGTTCAATCAGCCCCAGCATTTT	CASSLAGRFNQPQHF
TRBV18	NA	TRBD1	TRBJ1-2	TGTGCCAGCTCACCCCGATCGGACAGGGAGGCTCGTGGCTACACCTTC	CASSPRSDREARGYTF
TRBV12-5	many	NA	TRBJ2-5	TGTGCTAGTGGTACCGGACTTCCCCAAGAGACCCAGTACTTC	CASGTGLPQETQYF
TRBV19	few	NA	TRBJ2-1	TGTGCCAGTAGTACCGGGTGGGGTGAGCAGTTCTTC	CASSTGWGEQFF
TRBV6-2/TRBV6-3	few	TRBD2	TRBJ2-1	TGTGCCAGCAGACTAGCGGGAGGGTATGAGCAGTTCTTC	CASRLAGGYEQFF
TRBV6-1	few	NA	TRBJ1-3	TGTGCCAGCAGTGAAGCAGGCGTTGGAAACACCATATATTTT	CASSEAGVGNTIYF
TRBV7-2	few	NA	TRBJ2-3	TGTGCCAGCAGCTGGAAGGTTGGCGGCCCTCTAGATACGCAGTATTTT	CASSWKVGGPLDTQYF
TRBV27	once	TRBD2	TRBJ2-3	TGTGCCAGCAGTTTACAGCGGGAGCCCCCAGATACGCAGTATTTT	CASSLQREPPDTQYF
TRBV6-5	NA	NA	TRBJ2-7	TGTGCCAGCAGTCCGGACAGCGTCCCCTACGAGCAGTACTTC	CASSPDSVPYEQYF
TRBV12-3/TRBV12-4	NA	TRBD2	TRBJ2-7	TGTGCCAGCAGTGCCCGGGGGGGGGCCTTCGAGCAGTACTTC	CASSARGGAFEQYF
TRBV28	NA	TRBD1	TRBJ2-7	TGTGCCAGCAGTTTCCCCCAGACAGGGGGGAAGGGCGAGCAGTACTTC	CASSFPQTGGKGEQYF
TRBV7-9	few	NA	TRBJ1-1	TGTGCCAGCAGCTTAACTACCCTTGACGCTTTCTTT	CASSLTTLDAFF
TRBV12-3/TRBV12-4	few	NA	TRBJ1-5	TGTGCCAGCAGCACAGACAGATCTAGCAATCAGCCCCAGCATTTT	CASSTDRSSNQPQHF
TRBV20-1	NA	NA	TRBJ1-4	TGCAGTGCTAGTGAAACGGGACACCGTAATGAAAAACTGTTTTTT	CSASETGHRNEKLFF
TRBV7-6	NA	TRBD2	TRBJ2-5	TGTGCCAGCTTCCTCCCGGCGGGGGAACGAGAGACCCAGTACTTC	CASFLPAGERETQYF
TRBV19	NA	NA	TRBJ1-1	TGTGCCAGTAGTTCGGACATTGGAGTTCAAGCTTTCTTT	CASSSDIGVQAFF
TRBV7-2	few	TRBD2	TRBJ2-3	TGTGCCAGCAGCTACCCCCCCGGGACTAGCGGGAGCACAGATACGCAGTATTTT	CASSYPPGTSGSTDTQYF
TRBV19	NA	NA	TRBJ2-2	TGTGCCAGTAGTATCCTTGCCGGACGTCAGACCGGGGAGCTGTTTTTT	CASSILAGRQTGELFF
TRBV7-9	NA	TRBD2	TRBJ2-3	TGTGCCAGCAGCTTACCCACTAGCGGCAAACTCACAGATACGCAGTATTTT	CASSLPTSGKLTDTQYF